The source of this T cell receptor beta chain is a study of cytomegalovirus exposure and HLA in healthy donors. Study details: Roughly 86 million unique TCRs from HLA-typed donors made up an early data release. Whole-study results and caveats: Apparent HLA restriction characterized most CMV-associated TCR beta chains in a later analysis. Some public TCRs appeared in many individuals, while most sequences were rare.

With 3 bases removed from V and 8 bases from J, the gap between germline ends came to 20 bases. Germline V gives CDR1 MNHEY, CDR2 SMNVEV (reference sequence). The CDR3 is made up of 16 amino acids. Points on this clone: The target antigen is unknown.

Both 60 Vbeta primers and 13 Jbeta primers went into the PCR. Clones were sequenced by immunoSEQ multiplex PCR, and TCRdb holds only the in-frame ones, with some missing. The sample holds 120,000 to 150,000 clones, under 85% seen once. Specimen: PBMCs. The rearrangement uses TRBV27 and TRBJ1-3; D perhaps matches TRBD1 (5 bases). This TCR was recovered from a woman aged 40 to 50 in good health and CMV-seropositive. The CDR3 DNA reads as TGTGCCAGCAGTTTTTATTGTCCAGGGAAGGAATACACCATATATTTT. Translating it yields CASSFYCPGKEYTIYF.